The clone carrying this T cell receptor (beta chain) has at least ten counts. V gave up 2 bases and J gave up 4 bases; unmatched junction bases: 5. This CDR3 contains 15 residues. In germline, CDR1 is DFQATT, CDR2 SNEGSKA (reference sequence). This record belongs to a study of early T cells in non-severe SARS-CoV-2 infection. About the study: Alpha and beta chains were unpaired, from unsorted whole-blood bulk RNA.

One entry per CDR3 protein, called by TCRdb with MiXCR from the 5' RACE reads. The table includes 40,000 to 50,000 distinct CDR3 sequences, about 9.9% detected once. The sequence derives from an adult who was a healthcare worker with PCR-confirmed SARS-CoV-2 infection or an uninfected control (not recorded which). This rearrangement joins TRBV20-1 to TRBJ2-5; 12 bases line up with TRBD2. What was sequenced was whole blood. CDR3 in amino acids: CSARLAGGPRETQYF. CDR3 coding DNA: TGCAGTGCTAGACTAGCGGGAGGGCCGCGAGAGACCCAGTACTTC.